This TCR beta chain appears in the sequencing data of a study of T cells in tuberculosis. Study-level information: This South African cohort compared adolescents with or without latent tuberculosis against adults with active tuberculosis. Study-wide results and limits: Samples were chosen by availability of cryopreserved specimens. Active tuberculosis TCR-alpha repertoires lay closer to GMM-specific TCRs than IGRA-negative controls, suggesting clonal expansion. Smaller alpha distances in active tuberculosis partly reflected shorter CDR3-alpha lengths.

CDR3 length: 14 residues. Germline-derived CDR1 and CDR2 are SGHVS and FQNEAQ. The V end was cut by 1 base, the J end by 8 bases, with 11 bases between. The sample's time point: new active TB diagnosis, blood taken before or within 7 days of starting treatment. TCRdb's copy holds only in-frame clones and misses some; the assay was immunoSEQ multiplex PCR. Among tens of thousands of clones, 91% were seen once, and the ten largest hold nearly 2.5%. A remark on this clone: The antigen remains unidentified.

The sample was PBMCs, taken at tuberculosis diagnosis. The clonotype comes from an adult with tuberculosis. V usage is TRBV7-8 and J usage is TRBJ1-4; TRBD1 is a possible D gene (6 bases). The CDR3 loop reads CASSLGDMFEKLFF. CDR3 DNA: TGTGCCAGCAGCTTAGGGGACATGTTCGAAAAACTGTTTTTT.